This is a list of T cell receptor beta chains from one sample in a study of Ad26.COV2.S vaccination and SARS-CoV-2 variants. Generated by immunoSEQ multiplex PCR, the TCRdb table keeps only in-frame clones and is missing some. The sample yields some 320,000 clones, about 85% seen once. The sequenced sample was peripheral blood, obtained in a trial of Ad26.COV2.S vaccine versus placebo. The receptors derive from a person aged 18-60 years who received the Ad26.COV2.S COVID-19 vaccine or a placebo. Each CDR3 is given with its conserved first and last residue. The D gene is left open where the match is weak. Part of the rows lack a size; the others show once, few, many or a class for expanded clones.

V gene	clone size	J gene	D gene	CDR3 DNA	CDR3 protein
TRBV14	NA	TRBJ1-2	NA	TGTGCCAGCAGCCCTTTGGGGCAGAGATTCTATGGCTACACCTTC	CASSPLGQRFYGYTF
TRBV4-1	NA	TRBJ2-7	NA	TGCGCCAGCAGCCAAGTGCGGGACGAGCAGTACTTC	CASSQVRDEQYF
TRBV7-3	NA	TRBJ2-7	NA	TGTGCCAGCAGCCGAGGGGGGCCAGTGGGCGAGCAGTACTTC	CASSRGGPVGEQYF
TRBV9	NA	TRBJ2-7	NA	TGTGCCAGCAGCACGTCAGCCCGGGCCCAGCCCTACGAGCAGTACTTC	CASSTSARAQPYEQYF
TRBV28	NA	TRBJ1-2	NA	TGTGCCAGCAGTCCCAGAAACTATGGCTACACCTTC	CASSPRNYGYTF
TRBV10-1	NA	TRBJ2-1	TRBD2	TGCGCCAGCAGTGAGTCACGGACTAGCGGGGATAATGAGCAGTTCTTC	CASSESRTSGDNEQFF
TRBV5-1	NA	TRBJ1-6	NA	TGCGCCAGCAGCTTGGACGGGACGGGGAATAATTCACCCCTCCACTTT	CASSLDGTGNNSPLHF
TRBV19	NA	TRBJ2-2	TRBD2	TGTGCCAGTAGTTACGGCGGGGGTCCCGGGGAGCTGTTTTTT	CASSYGGGPGELFF
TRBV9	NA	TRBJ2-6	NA	TGTGCCAGCAGCGTTTCAGGCGGGGCCAACGTCCTGACTTTC	CASSVSGGANVLTF
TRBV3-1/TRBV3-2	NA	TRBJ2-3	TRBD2	TGTGCCAGCAGCCAAACTAGCGGGGGTACGGACAGCACAGATACGCAGTATTTT	CASSQTSGGTDSTDTQYF
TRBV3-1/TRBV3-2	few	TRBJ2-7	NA	TGTGCCAGCAGCCGCCTCCGGTACGAGCAGTACTTC	CASSRLRYEQYF
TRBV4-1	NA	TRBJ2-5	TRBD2	TGCGCCAGCAGCCAAGATCTGACTAGCGACACGCGAGAGACCCAGTACTTC	CASSQDLTSDTRETQYF
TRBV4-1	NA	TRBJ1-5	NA	TGCGCCAGCAGCCAATACAATAGCAATCAGCCCCAGCATTTT	CASSQYNSNQPQHF
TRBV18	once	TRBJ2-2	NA	TGTGCCAGCTCAAGGGATCGAAACACCGGGGAGCTGTTTTTT	CASSRDRNTGELFF
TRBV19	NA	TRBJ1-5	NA	TGTGCCAGTACCTCAAAACAGGGAGAATTTAGCAATCAGCCCCAGCATTTT	CASTSKQGEFSNQPQHF
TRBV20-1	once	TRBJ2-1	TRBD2	TGCAGTGCTAGTGGGAGACTAGCGGACTTACAATACAGCTCCTACAATGAGCAGTTCTTC	CSASGRLADLQYSSYNEQFF
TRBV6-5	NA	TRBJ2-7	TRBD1	TGTGCCAGCACTCCGCGGACAGGGCCTATCTACGAGCAGTACTTC	CASTPRTGPIYEQYF
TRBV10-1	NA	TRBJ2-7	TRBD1	TGCGCCAGCAGTCGGGACAGGGGCGGCGAGCAGTACTTC	CASSRDRGGEQYF
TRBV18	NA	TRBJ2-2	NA	TGTGCCAGCTCACCACCAAAAGCCGGGGAGCTGTTTTTT	CASSPPKAGELFF
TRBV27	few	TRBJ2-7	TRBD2	TGTGCCAGCAGTTTATCAGCGGGGGGATCCACCTACGAGCAGTACTTC	CASSLSAGGSTYEQYF
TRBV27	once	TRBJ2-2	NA	TGTGCCAGCAGTTTACCCGGGACCCCGAACACCGGGGAGCTGTTTTTT	CASSLPGTPNTGELFF
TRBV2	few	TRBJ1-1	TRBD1	TGTGCCAGCAGCGGACAGGGCCATAACACTGAAGCTTTCTTT	CASSGQGHNTEAFF
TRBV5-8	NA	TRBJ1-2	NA	TGTGCCAGCAGAGCAAGGACAGACTTCTATGGCTACACCTTC	CASRARTDFYGYTF
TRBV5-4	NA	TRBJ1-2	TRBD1	TGTGCCAGCAGCGACTTCCGGGACAGGGCTAACTATGGCTACACCTTC	CASSDFRDRANYGYTF
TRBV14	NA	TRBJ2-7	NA	TGTGCCAGCAGCCAAGTTTTTCCCTACGAGCAGTACTTC	CASSQVFPYEQYF
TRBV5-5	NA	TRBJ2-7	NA	TGTGCCAGCAGCTTGGTAGATCCTATTACATACGAGCAGTACTTC	CASSLVDPITYEQYF
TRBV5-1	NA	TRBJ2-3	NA	TGCGCCAGCAGCTTCGCCCACAGCACAGATACGCAGTATTTT	CASSFAHSTDTQYF
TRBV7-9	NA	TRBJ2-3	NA	TGTGCCAGCACCCGGCAGGGAAGCACAGATACGCAGTATTTT	CASTRQGSTDTQYF
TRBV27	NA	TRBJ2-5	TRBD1	TGTGCCAGCAGTTTACTTTTGGCAGGGGGCTTGAAGACCCAGTACTTC	CASSLLLAGGLKTQYF
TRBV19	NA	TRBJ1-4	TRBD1	TGTGCCACGTGGGACAGGGGAGCAACTAATGAAAAACTGTTTTTT	CATWDRGATNEKLFF
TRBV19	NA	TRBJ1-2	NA	TGTGCCAGCACTGTACCGGACAAGAAAGACTATGGCTACACCTTC	CASTVPDKKDYGYTF
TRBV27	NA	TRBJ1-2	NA	TGTGCCAGCAGTTTTCGAGCGGCAACCTCTAACTATGGCTACACCTTC	CASSFRAATSNYGYTF
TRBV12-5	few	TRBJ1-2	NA	TGTGCTAGTGGTTTTAGGGAGGGCCGGTCTAACTATGGCTACACCTTC	CASGFREGRSNYGYTF